The clone carrying this T cell receptor beta chain was seen repeatedly, ten times or more. Its antigen is not identified. Peripheral blood from each donor was collected in a volume of 8.5 to 10 milliliters. Per individual sample, total RNA of at least 6 micrograms was extracted. Sample-barcoded 5' priming and a J-beta primer mix drove a second PCR of about 6 to 12 cycles. TCRdb re-called the 5' RACE reads with MiXCR, one entry per CDR3 protein. The data show 630,000 or so distinct CDR3 sequences, with approximately 30% seen just once and less than 20% held by the top ten. The entry originates in a study of blood T cells in healthy people across ages. Whole-study results and caveats: Naive T cell percentage showed a strong correlation with the diversity of TCR beta.

CDR1 LGHDT and CDR2 YNNKEL come from the germline V gene (reference sequence). V was trimmed by 2 bases and J by 4 bases, leaving 10 bases between them. This CDR3 contains 14 residues. The sequencing input was blood. The chain carries TRBV3-1 and TRBJ2-3; D gene unclear. The TCR comes from a woman of 80 years or more in good health. CDR3 nucleotide sequence: TGTGCCAGCAGCCAACCTGGGATGGCAGATACGCAGTATTTT. Protein: CASSQPGMADTQYF.